This T cell receptor beta chain was sequenced in a study of regulatory T cells in long-lasting Graves disease. This clonotype has ten or more counts. V trimming: 6 bases; J trimming: 2 bases; junction bases outside the gene matches: 14. This CDR3 has 18 amino acids. The time point was: newly diagnosed GD, antithyroid drugs for less than 3 months. Construction of the TCR library relied on RNA isolated from PBMCs. Construction of the TCR beta libraries employed iRepertoire HTBI primers in conjunction with Arm-PCR of CDR3 regions. TCRdb passed the multiplex PCR reads through MiXCR, listing each CDR3 protein once. The table has about 540,000 distinct CDR3 sequences, approximately 13% seen once; the top ten hold roughly a tenth. The data were also submitted as part of a second study, on T cells in Graves' hyperthyroidism and ophthalmopathy.

The sample in question was peripheral blood mononuclear cells (PBMCs), obtained at new diagnosis, from a patient treated with antithyroid drugs. V gene TRBV12-3 or TRBV12-4 combines with J gene TRBJ2-3; TRBD2 agrees at 10 bases. This receptor was identified in a young man with Graves disease. CDR3 sequence (DNA): TGTGCCAGCAGCCCTCATTACGGACTAGCGGCAATCACAGATACGCAGTATTTT. Encoded protein: CASSPHYGLAAITDTQYF.